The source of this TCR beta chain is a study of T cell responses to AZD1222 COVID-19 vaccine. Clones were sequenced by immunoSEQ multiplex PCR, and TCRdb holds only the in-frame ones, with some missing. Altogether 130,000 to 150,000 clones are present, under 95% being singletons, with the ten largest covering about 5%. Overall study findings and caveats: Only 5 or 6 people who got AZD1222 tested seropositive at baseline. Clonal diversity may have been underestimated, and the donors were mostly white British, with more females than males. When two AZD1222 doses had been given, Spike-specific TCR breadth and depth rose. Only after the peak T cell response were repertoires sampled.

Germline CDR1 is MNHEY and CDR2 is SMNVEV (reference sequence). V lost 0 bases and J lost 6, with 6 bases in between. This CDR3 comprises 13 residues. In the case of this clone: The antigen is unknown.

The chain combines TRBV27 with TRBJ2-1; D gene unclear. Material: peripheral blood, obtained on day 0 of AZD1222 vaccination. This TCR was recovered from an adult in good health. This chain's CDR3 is CASSLSRTNEQFF. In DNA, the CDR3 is TGTGCCAGCAGTTTATCGAGGACCAATGAGCAGTTCTTC.